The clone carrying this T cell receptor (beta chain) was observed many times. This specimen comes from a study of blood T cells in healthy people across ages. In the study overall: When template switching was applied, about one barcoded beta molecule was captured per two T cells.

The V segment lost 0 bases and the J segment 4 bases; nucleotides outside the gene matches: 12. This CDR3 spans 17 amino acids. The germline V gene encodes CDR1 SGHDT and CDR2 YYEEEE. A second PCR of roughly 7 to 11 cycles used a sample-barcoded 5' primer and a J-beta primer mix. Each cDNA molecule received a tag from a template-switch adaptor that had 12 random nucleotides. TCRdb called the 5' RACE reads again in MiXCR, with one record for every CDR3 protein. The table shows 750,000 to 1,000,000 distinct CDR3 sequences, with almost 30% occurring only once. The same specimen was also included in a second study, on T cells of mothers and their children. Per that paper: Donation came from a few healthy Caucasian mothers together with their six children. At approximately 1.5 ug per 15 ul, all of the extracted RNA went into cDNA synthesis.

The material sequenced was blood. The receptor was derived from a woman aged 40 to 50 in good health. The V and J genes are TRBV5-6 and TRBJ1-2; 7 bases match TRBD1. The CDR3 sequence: CASSLAPPGQRPYGYTF. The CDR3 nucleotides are TGTGCCAGCAGCTTGGCCCCCCCGGGACAGAGACCCTATGGCTACACCTTC.